This record covers a single T cell receptor beta chain. This sample is part of a study of blood T cell repertoires in COVID-19. V shed 6 bases and J shed 5 bases, with 14 bases lying between them. CDR3 length: 13 amino acids. Here immunoSEQ multiplex PCR was the method, and the copy in TCRdb shows in-frame clones only, minus some. The table records 310,000 or so clones, approximately 86% of them present only once. J is TRBJ2-7 and V is TRBV12-3 or TRBV12-4, with D maybe TRBD1 (5 bases). The origin of this receptor is a woman in her twenties or thirties who had recovered from COVID-19. The source material was peripheral blood. The CDR3 loop reads CASSFDSTDEQYF. As DNA, the CDR3 is TGTGCCAGCAGCTTCGACAGTACCGACGAGCAGTACTTC.